Listed below are T cell receptor beta chains from one sample, sequenced in a study of T cells in Graves' hyperthyroidism and ophthalmopathy. TCRdb re-called the multiplex PCR reads with MiXCR, one entry per CDR3 protein. The sample has hundreds of thousands of distinct CDR3 sequences; about 15% are singletons. Sequencing input: blood. All receptors derive from a woman aged 50 to 65 with Graves' ophthalmopathy. Each CDR3 is given with its conserved first and last residue. The D gene is left open where the match is weak. Clone size appears in some rows only: once, few, many, or a class for an expanded clone.

>TRBJ2-7|TRBV11-3|TRBD1|once
TGTGCCAGCAGGGGAGCCGGGACAGGGCCCTACGAGCAGTACTTC
CASRGAGTGPYEQYF
>TRBJ2-7|TRBV28|TRBD2|many
TGTGCCAGCACCACCCCGGGACTAGCGGGGTACGAGCAGTACTTC
CASTTPGLAGYEQYF
>TRBJ2-1|TRBV2|TRBD2|many
TGTGCCAGCAGGAGGACTAGTGCCTACAATGAGCAGTTCTTC
CASRRTSAYNEQFF
>TRBJ1-2|TRBV5-1|.|once
TGCGTCAGCAGCTTGGTGCCGACAGGCTCTAACTATGGCTACACCTTC
CVSSLVPTGSNYGYTF
>TRBJ2-7|TRBV28|TRBD1|.
TGTGCCAGCAGTTTACTTATTTCGACAGGGGCCTCCTACGAGCAGTACTTC
CASSLLISTGASYEQYF
>TRBJ2-7|TRBV7-8|.|many
TGTGCCAGCAGCTTAGCGGATGTCTACGAGCAGTACTTC
CASSLADVYEQYF
>TRBJ2-7|TRBV6-1|.|many
TGTGCCAGCAGATCCGCTGGTCAGGCCTACGAGCAGTACTTC
CASRSAGQAYEQYF
>TRBJ2-7|TRBV7-2|TRBD2|many
TGTGCCAGCAGCTCCCGGACTAGCGGGAGATTGTACGAGCAGTACTTC
CASSSRTSGRLYEQYF
>TRBJ1-1|TRBV7-3|.|many
TGTGCCAGCAGTCAACAGGGCCTTTTGACTGAAGCTTTCTTT
CASSQQGLLTEAFF
>TRBJ1-1|TRBV30|.|many
TGTGCCTGGAGTCCCTTAATTGGGGCTGAAGCTTTCTTT
CAWSPLIGAEAFF
>TRBJ2-7|TRBV7-8|TRBD1|many
TGTGCCAGCAGCTTACTACAGGGGCCCTACGAGCAGTACTTC
CASSLLQGPYEQYF
>TRBJ1-5|TRBV5-1|TRBD1|.
TGCGCCAGCAGCTTACGGACAGGTCCCAATCAGCCCCAGCATTTT
CASSLRTGPNQPQHF
>TRBJ2-4|TRBV7-2|TRBD1|many
TGTGCCAGCAGCTTTAGAACAGGGGGCAACATTCAGTACTTC
CASSFRTGGNIQYF
>TRBJ1-5|TRBV5-6|.|.
TGTGCCAGCAGCAGGAGCCGGGCCGAGCCCCAGCATTTT
CASSRSRAEPQHF
>TRBJ1-3|TRBV25-1|.|.
TGTGCCAGCGAAGACGGCTCCTCTGGAAACACCATATATTTT
CASEDGSSGNTIYF
>TRBJ2-5|TRBV29-1|.|few
TGCAGCGTTGAATTCGGGGTTGAGTACTTC
CSVEFGVEYF
>TRBJ1-3|TRBV4-2|.|.
TGTGCCAGCAGCCAAGATCCCCCGGCAGTTGGAAGCGGAAACACCATATATTTT
CASSQDPPAVGSGNTIYF
>TRBJ1-2|TRBV20-1|.|many
TGCAGTGCTAGAGGTTCAAGGGACCCCTATGGCTACACCTTC
CSARGSRDPYGYTF
>TRBJ1-5|TRBV28|TRBD1|many
TGTGCCAGCAGTAGCACAGGGGGCAGATCGCGTCAGCCCCAGCATTTT
CASSSTGGRSRQPQHF
>TRBJ2-3|TRBV7-9|.|.
TGTGCCAGCAGCCCACCCCTGGGGGTAGGTGGGTACACAGATACGCAGTATTTT
CASSPPLGVGGYTDTQYF
>TRBJ2-5|TRBV9|TRBD2|.
TGTGCCAGCAGCGTAGCGGTTAGCGGGAAGTCAGAGACCCAGTACTTC
CASSVAVSGKSETQYF
>TRBJ2-7|TRBV6-2/TRBV6-3|.|many
TGTGCCAGCGCCAGGGAGGGGGTTCCCTACGAGCAGTACTTC
CASAREGVPYEQYF
>TRBJ2-7|TRBV28|TRBD2|many
TGTGCCAGCAGTGCCTTAGCGGGAGGATGGTCCGAGCAGTACTTC
CASSALAGGWSEQYF